One sample yielded the 16 T cell receptor beta chains listed below, sequenced in a study of blood T cell repertoires in COVID-19. The method was immunoSEQ multiplex PCR; TCRdb's version includes in-frame clones alone and lacks a portion of them. The repertoire holds fewer than 200,000 clones, with approximately 80% as singletons. The sequencing sample was made of peripheral blood. Every receptor here comes from a woman over 75 with acute or convalescent COVID-19.

V usage is TRBV7-2 and J usage is TRBJ2-2; TRBD2 is a possible D gene (6 bases). The germline V gene encodes CDR1 SGHTA and CDR2 FQGNSA. Trimming left V 5 bases short and J 0 bases short, with 7 bases between. This CDR3 is built from 14 residues. The CDR3 nucleotides are TGTGCCAGCAGCCGGACTACGAACACCGGGGAGCTGTTTTTT. It codes for CASSRTTNTGELFF.

This clone was seen more than once but under ten times. This CDR3 reads CASSPGYGASNQPQHF. CDR3 coding DNA: TGTGCCAGTAGCCCGGGTTATGGGGCTAGCAATCAGCCCCAGCATTTT. V and J are TRBV19 and TRBJ1-5; D is perhaps TRBD1 (5 bases). The CDR3 has 16 residues. With 6 bases removed from V and 0 bases from J, the gap between germline ends came to 15 bases. Germline V gene data show CDR1 as LNHDA and CDR2 as SQIVND (reference sequence). Using reference TRBV19 and TRBJ1-5 for the parts outside the CDR3, the full variable domain is DGGITQSPKYLFRKEGQNVTLSCEQNLNHDAMYWYRQDPGQGLRLIYYSQIVNDFQKGDIAEGYSVSREKKESFPLTVTSAQKNPTAFYLCASSPGYGASNQPQHFGDGTRLSIL.

This clone was seen a few times. The chain carries TRBV7-9 and TRBJ1-1; D not resolved. The CDR3 length is 18 residues. The ends were cut back, 4 bases at V and 1 base at J, with 22 bases in the middle. Germline CDR1 and CDR2: SEHNR and FQNEAQ (reference sequence). The CDR3 nucleotides read TGTGCCAGCAGCTCTCCCCCCGGGGAGGGCGGATGGAACACTGAAGCTTTCTTT. This codes for CASSSPPGEGGWNTEAFF.

The chain uses TRBV19 and TRBJ1-6; 8 bases map to TRBD1. CDR1 is LNHDA and CDR2 is SQIVND in the germline V gene (reference sequence). V was pared by 5 bases and J by 7 bases, with 7 bases of the junction left unmatched. The CDR3 contains 15 residues. The CDR3 is CASSPRQGTNSPLHF. CDR3 nucleotides: TGTGCCAGTAGTCCCAGACAGGGGACCAATTCACCCCTCCACTTT.

The chain employs TRBV5-1 and TRBJ1-6, with D possibly matching TRBD1 (6 bases). V lost 4 bases and J lost 5, with 13 bases in between. From germline, CDR1 is SGHRS and CDR2 YFSETQ. This CDR3 has 15 residues. The CDR3 DNA reads TGCGCCAGCAGCACCGAGGGGGTGAATAATTCACCCCTCCACTTT. Protein product: CASSTEGVNNSPLHF.

The CDR3 loop is CASSFPGSDGYTF. Written as DNA, the CDR3 is TGTGCCAGCAGCTTCCCGGGGTCGGATGGCTACACCTTC. The genes are TRBV7-9 and TRBJ1-2; D is uncertain. The germline V gene encodes CDR1 SEHNR and CDR2 FQNEAQ (reference sequence). The CDR3 contains 13 residues. V lost 3 bases and J 6 bases, leaving 11 bases between the germline ends.

This rearrangement joins TRBV19 to TRBJ2-2, with 8 nucleotides matching TRBD1. V lost 6 bases, J lost 1 base, and 4 bases stayed unmatched. CDR1 and CDR2 (germline): LNHDA, SQIVND (reference sequence). CDR3 length equals 15 residues. CDR3 amino acids: CASRPGQENTGELFF. CDR3 DNA sequence: TGTGCCAGTAGGCCGGGACAGGAGAACACCGGGGAGCTGTTTTTT.

The chain uses TRBV6-5 and TRBJ2-1; D is possibly TRBD2 (5 bases). Germline V gives CDR1 MNHEY, CDR2 SVGAGI. This CDR3 is built from 12 residues. V lost 7 bases to trimming and J lost 3 bases, with 7 bases between them. In DNA form, the CDR3 reads TGTGCCAGCACGGCGGGCTACAATGAGCAGTTCTTC. It codes for CASTAGYNEQFF.

This chain uses TRBV10-3 with TRBJ1-1, with 10 bases aligning to TRBD1. The CDR3 is made up of 16 amino acids. Per germline, CDR1 ENHRY and CDR2 SYGVKD. Trimming cost V 11 bases and J 11 bases; bases outside gene matches: 23. The CDR3 protein is CASENGQGQGLIRAFF. CDR3 nucleotide sequence: TGTGCCTCCGAAAACGGACAGGGACAGGGGTTAATTAGGGCTTTCTTT.

J is TRBJ2-1 and V is TRBV10-3, with TRBD1 identical over 10 bases. Germline assignment: CDR1 ENHRY and CDR2 SYGVKD. The ends lost 10 bases at V and 2 bases at J; junction bases unmatched: 5. The CDR3 extends over 14 amino acids. The CDR3 here is CATSGTGAYNEQFF. The DNA for the CDR3 is TGTGCCACCTCCGGGACAGGGGCCTACAATGAGCAGTTCTTC.

The chain recombines TRBV9 with TRBJ2-1; 7 nucleotides align to TRBD2. The CDR3 loop spans 12 amino acids. Germline CDR1 and CDR2: SGDLS and YYNGEE. J lost 9 bases, V lost 0 bases, and 0 bases had no gene match. The CDR3 spells CASSVGTSEQFF. In nucleotides, the CDR3 is TGTGCCAGCAGCGTAGGGACTAGTGAGCAGTTCTTC.

The chain is built from TRBV19 and TRBJ2-7, with D possibly TRBD1 on 5 matching bases. V lost 0 bases, J lost 4 bases, and 10 bases lay in between. CDR1 is LNHDA, CDR2 SQIVND, per germline (reference sequence). This CDR3 has 14 residues. The CDR3 coding sequence is TGTGCCAGTAGTATAGAGTGGGGCCGGTACGAGCAGTACTTC. It encodes CASSIEWGRYEQYF.

The chain carries TRBV2 and TRBJ2-2; 15 positions agree with TRBD2. Germline V CDR1 and CDR2: SNHLY, FYNNEI. Trimming removed 2 bases from V and 5 bases from J; junction bases left unmatched: 6. The CDR3 contains 18 residues. The CDR3 DNA reads TGTGCCAGCAGTGAACGGGGACTAGCGGGAGGAGGGACCGGGGAGCTGTTTTTT. This encodes CASSERGLAGGGTGELFF.

The chain uses TRBV6-2 or TRBV6-3 and TRBJ1-5; TRBD1 matches 9 bases. The V gene end was trimmed by 6 bases and the J gene end by 5 bases; junction bases not matched to a gene: 2. CDR1 MNHEY and CDR2 SVGEGT come from the germline V gene. This CDR3 is built from 13 residues. In DNA, the CDR3 is TGTGCCAGCAGCCGACAGGGGGATCAGCCCCAGCATTTT. Translation gives CASSRQGDQPQHF.

The chain couples TRBV6-2 or TRBV6-3 to TRBJ2-5; 12 bases fit TRBD2. This CDR3 comprises 20 residues. Germline values: CDR1 MNHEY, CDR2 SVGEGT. Losses at the gene ends were 2 bases for V and 2 bases for J; bases not matched to a gene: 15. CDR3 nucleotides: TGTGCCAGCAGTTACGATTCGGCTAGCGGGGGGGCCGGGTATCAAGAGACCCAGTACTTC. It is translated as CASSYDSASGGAGYQETQYF.

The V and J genes are TRBV11-1 and TRBJ1-1; TRBD1 matches 7 bases. With 4 bases clipped from V and 6 bases from J, the junction kept 2 bases outside the gene matches. The CDR3 runs 12 residues. The germline gives CDR1 SGHAT, CDR2 FQDESV (reference sequence). In DNA, the CDR3 is TGTGCCAGCAGCTCCCAGGGGGCTGAAGCTTTCTTT. This codes for CASSSQGAEAFF. Drawing the rest from reference TRBV11-1 and TRBJ1-1, the complete variable domain is EAEVAQSPRYKITEKSQAVAFWCDPISGHATLYWYRQILGQGPELLVQFQDESVVDDSQLPKDRFSAERLKGVDSTLKIQPAELGDSAMYLCASSSQGAEAFFGQGTRLTVV.